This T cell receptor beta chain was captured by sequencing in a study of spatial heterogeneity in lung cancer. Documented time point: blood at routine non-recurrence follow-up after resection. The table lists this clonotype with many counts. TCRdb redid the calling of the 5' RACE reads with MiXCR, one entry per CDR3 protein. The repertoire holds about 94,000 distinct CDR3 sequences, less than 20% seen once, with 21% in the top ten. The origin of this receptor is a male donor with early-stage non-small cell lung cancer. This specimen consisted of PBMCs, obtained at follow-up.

The DNA for the CDR3 is TGTGCCAGCAGGGAGTCTCAGGGACGGAGAGAGGCTTTCTTT. This codes for CASRESQGRREAFF. This sequence joins TRBV6-6 and TRBJ1-1, with D perhaps matching TRBD1 (5 bases). V lost 6 bases and J lost 11, with 22 bases in between. The CDR3 totals 14 residues. Germline CDR1 is MNHNY and CDR2 is SVGAGI (reference sequence).